The text below deals with one T cell receptor beta chain. Trimming shortened V by 1 base and J by 4 bases, and 11 bases separated the two germline ends. The CDR3 spans 15 residues. From germline, CDR1 is SEHNR and CDR2 FQNEAQ (reference sequence). The data were taken from a study of T cell changes during pregnancy in multiple sclerosis. Repertoires were generated with immunoSEQ multiplex PCR, while TCRdb's copy carries only in-frame clones and drops some. The sample consists of some 81,000 clones, 89% of them appearing once. V is TRBV7-9 and J is TRBJ1-5; no reliable D call. The material was peripheral blood, obtained before pregnancy. The receptor was derived from a female donor with multiple sclerosis, enrolled in a pregnancy study. The CDR3 coding sequence is TGTGCCAGCAGCTTAGGTTCTTCAGAAAATCAGCCCCAGCATTTT. This translates into CASSLGSSENQPQHF.